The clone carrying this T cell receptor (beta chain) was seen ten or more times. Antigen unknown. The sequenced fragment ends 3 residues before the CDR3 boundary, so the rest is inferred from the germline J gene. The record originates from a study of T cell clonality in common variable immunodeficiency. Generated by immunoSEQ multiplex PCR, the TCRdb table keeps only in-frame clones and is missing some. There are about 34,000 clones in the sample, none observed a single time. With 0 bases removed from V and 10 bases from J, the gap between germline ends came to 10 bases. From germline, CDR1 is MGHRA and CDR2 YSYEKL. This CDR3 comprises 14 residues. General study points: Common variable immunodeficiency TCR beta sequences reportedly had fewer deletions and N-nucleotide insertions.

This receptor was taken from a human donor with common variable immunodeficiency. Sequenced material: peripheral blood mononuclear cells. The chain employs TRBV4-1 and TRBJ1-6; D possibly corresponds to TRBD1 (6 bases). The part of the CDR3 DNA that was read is TGCGCCAGCAGCCAAGAGGGGGCGGGCTCACCC. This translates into CASSQEGAGSP. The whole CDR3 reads CASSQEGAGSPLHF.